The source of this T cell receptor (beta chain) is a study of blood T cell repertoires in COVID-19. Study background: The samples span acute and convalescent COVID-19 from the United States, Italy and Spain. The cDNA or gDNA used as material had been derived from T cells, B-cell-depleted T cells, or PBMCs.

The authors' processing: Nucleated cell number was recorded as an estimate derived from reference gene primer amplification. Measured with immunoSEQ multiplex PCR; TCRdb has only the in-frame clones, and not every one. The V and J calls and the clone size are those of that table, but D and trimming were determined from the DNA. The sample records just over 60,000 clones, around 80% being singletons. Germline V gene data show CDR1 as SGHDT and CDR2 as YYEEEE. This CDR3 is 12 amino acids long. The germline V and J ends were trimmed by 2 bases and 5 bases, with 8 bases remaining between them. This clonotype was obtained from a woman aged 80 or over with active or convalescent COVID-19. V and J are TRBV5-6 and TRBJ2-7, with D tentatively TRBD1 (5 bases). Sequences were obtained from peripheral blood. The CDR3 nucleotides are TGTGCCAGCAGCTTATACAGGAACGAGCAGTACTTC. Translating it yields CASSLYRNEQYF.